This is a list of T cell receptor beta chains from one sample in a study of T cells in Graves' hyperthyroidism and ophthalmopathy. TCRdb processed the multiplex PCR reads anew with MiXCR; each CDR3 protein has one entry. The sample includes more than 550,000 distinct CDR3 sequences, roughly 17% seen only once; the top ten take around 16%. The sequenced material came from blood. The receptor set was obtained from a man aged 50 or older with Graves' hyperthyroidism. Both conserved end residues are part of each CDR3. D genes are given only for firm matches. Clone size is given for some rows only: seen once, a few or many times, or a class if the clone is expanded.

v_call: TRBV30; j_call: TRBJ2-3; d_call: TRBD2; cdr3_length: 13; clone_size: NA; cdr3_nt: TGTGCCCGCGCCGGACTAGCCGGGGATACGCAGTATTTT; cdr3_aa: CARAGLAGDTQYF
v_call: TRBV5-1; j_call: TRBJ2-1; d_call: NA; cdr3_length: 16; clone_size: NA; cdr3_nt: TGCGCCAGCAGCCTGCCCCGGGAGAGCTCCTACAATGAGCAGTTCTTC; cdr3_aa: CASSLPRESSYNEQFF
v_call: TRBV30; j_call: TRBJ2-3; d_call: TRBD2; cdr3_length: 15; clone_size: NA; cdr3_nt: TGTGCCTGGAGCGGGACTAGCGGGAGGGGAGATACGCAGTATTTT; cdr3_aa: CAWSGTSGRGDTQYF
v_call: TRBV5-1; j_call: TRBJ2-3; d_call: NA; cdr3_length: 16; clone_size: many; cdr3_nt: TGCGCCAGCAGCTGGGCAGGCGACAGTACTACAGATACGCAGTATTTT; cdr3_aa: CASSWAGDSTTDTQYF
v_call: TRBV20-1; j_call: TRBJ1-3; d_call: NA; cdr3_length: 12; clone_size: NA; cdr3_nt: TGCAGTGGGACAGTCCCTCGAGTCACCATATATTTT; cdr3_aa: CSGTVPRVTIYF
v_call: TRBV28; j_call: TRBJ2-7; d_call: NA; cdr3_length: 12; clone_size: many; cdr3_nt: TGTGCCAGCAGTTTAGGAGCCTACGAGCAGTACTTC; cdr3_aa: CASSLGAYEQYF
v_call: TRBV27; j_call: TRBJ2-1; d_call: TRBD1; cdr3_length: 15; clone_size: many; cdr3_nt: TGTGCCAGCAGTCGCTCAGGGGGCTCCTACAATGAGCAGTTCTTC; cdr3_aa: CASSRSGGSYNEQFF
v_call: TRBV20-1; j_call: TRBJ2-5; d_call: NA; cdr3_length: 14; clone_size: many; cdr3_nt: TGCAGTGCTAGATTGAGTACCTCGGGGGAGACCCAGTACTTC; cdr3_aa: CSARLSTSGETQYF
v_call: TRBV19; j_call: TRBJ2-1; d_call: NA; cdr3_length: 17; clone_size: many; cdr3_nt: TGTGCCAGTAGTCGTCTTGGAACCGGAAATACTTACAATGAGCAGTTCTTC; cdr3_aa: CASSRLGTGNTYNEQFF
v_call: TRBV28; j_call: TRBJ2-7; d_call: TRBD1; cdr3_length: 15; clone_size: many; cdr3_nt: TGTGCCAGCAGTTCGATATCGGACAGGGGGCGCGAGCAGTACTTC; cdr3_aa: CASSSISDRGREQYF
v_call: TRBV6-2/TRBV6-3; j_call: TRBJ2-5; d_call: NA; cdr3_length: 15; clone_size: many; cdr3_nt: TGTGCCAGCAGTTACTCGAGGGGTGAGGTAGAGACCCAGTACTTC; cdr3_aa: CASSYSRGEVETQYF
v_call: TRBV11-2; j_call: TRBJ2-3; d_call: TRBD2; cdr3_length: 19; clone_size: NA; cdr3_nt: TGTGCCAGCAGCTTAGACCGGACTAGCGGGAGGGTCAGCGCAGATACGCAGTATTTT; cdr3_aa: CASSLDRTSGRVSADTQYF
v_call: TRBV15; j_call: TRBJ1-3; d_call: NA; cdr3_length: 17; clone_size: few; cdr3_nt: TGTGCCACCAGCAGATCGACCGGGAGGAACTCTGGAAACACCATATATTTT; cdr3_aa: CATSRSTGRNSGNTIYF
v_call: TRBV6-1; j_call: TRBJ2-1; d_call: NA; cdr3_length: 14; clone_size: many; cdr3_nt: TGTGCCAGCAACCAGCGACAGGGAGGGGGTGAGCAGTTCTTC; cdr3_aa: CASNQRQGGGEQFF
v_call: TRBV2; j_call: TRBJ2-7; d_call: NA; cdr3_length: 14; clone_size: many; cdr3_nt: TGTGCCAGCACCCAACTAGGAGCCTCCTACGAGCAGTACTTC; cdr3_aa: CASTQLGASYEQYF